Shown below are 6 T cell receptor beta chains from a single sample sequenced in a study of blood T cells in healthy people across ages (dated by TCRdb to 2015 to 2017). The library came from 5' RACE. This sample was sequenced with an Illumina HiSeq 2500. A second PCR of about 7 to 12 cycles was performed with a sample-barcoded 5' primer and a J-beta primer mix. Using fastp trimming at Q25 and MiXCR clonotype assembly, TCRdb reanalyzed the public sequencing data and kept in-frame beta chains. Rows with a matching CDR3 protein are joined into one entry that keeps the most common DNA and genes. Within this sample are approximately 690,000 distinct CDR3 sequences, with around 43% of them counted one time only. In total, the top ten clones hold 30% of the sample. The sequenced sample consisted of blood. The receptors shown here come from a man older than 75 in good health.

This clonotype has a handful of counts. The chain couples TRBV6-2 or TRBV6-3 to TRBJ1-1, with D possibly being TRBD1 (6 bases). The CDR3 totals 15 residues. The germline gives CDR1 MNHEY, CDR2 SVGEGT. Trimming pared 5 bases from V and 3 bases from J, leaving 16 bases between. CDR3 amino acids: CASSVNIGGYTEAFF. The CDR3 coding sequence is TGTGCCAGCAGTGTCAATATAGGGGGATACACTGAAGCTTTCTTT.

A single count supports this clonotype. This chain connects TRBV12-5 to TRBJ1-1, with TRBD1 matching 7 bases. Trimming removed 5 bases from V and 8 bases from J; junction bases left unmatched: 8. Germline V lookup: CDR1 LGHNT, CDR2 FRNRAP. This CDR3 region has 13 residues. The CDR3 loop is CASGTRQGREAFF. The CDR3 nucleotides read TGTGCTAGTGGTACAAGACAGGGTAGAGAAGCTTTCTTT. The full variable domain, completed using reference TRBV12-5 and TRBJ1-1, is DARVTQTPRHKVTEMGQEVTMRCQPILGHNTVFWYRQTMMQGLELLAYFRNRAPLDDSGMPKDRFSAEMPDATLATLKIQPSEPRDSAVYFCASGTRQGREAFFGQGTRLTVV.

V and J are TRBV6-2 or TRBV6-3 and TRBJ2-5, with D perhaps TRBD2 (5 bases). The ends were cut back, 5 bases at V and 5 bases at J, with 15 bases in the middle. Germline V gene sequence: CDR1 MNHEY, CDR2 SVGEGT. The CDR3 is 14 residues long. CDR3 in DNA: TGTGCCAGCAGTGATGGAAGCGTAGCGGAGACCCAGTACTTC. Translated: CASSDGSVAETQYF.

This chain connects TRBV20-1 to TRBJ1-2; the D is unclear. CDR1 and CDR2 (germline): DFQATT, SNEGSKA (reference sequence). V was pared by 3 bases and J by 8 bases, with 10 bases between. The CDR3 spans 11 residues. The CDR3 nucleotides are TGCAGTGCTAGTTACGGTTCCGGCTACACCTTC. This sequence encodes CSASYGSGYTF.

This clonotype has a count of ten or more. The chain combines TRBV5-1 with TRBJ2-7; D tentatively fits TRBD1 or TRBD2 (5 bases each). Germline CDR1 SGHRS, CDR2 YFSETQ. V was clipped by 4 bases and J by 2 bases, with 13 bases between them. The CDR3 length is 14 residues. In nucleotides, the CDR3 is TGCGCCAGCAGCCCCGGGGCTTCTACCTACGAGCAGTACTTC. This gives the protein CASSPGASTYEQYF.

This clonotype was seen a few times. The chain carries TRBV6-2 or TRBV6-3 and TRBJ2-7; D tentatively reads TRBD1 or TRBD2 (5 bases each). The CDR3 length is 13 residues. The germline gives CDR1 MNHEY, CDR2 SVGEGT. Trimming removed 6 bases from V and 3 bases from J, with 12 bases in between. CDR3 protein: CASRRGARYEQYF. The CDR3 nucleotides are TGTGCCAGCAGACGAGGGGCCCGCTACGAGCAGTACTTC.